This T cell receptor (beta chain) was profiled in a study of OX40 agonist ivuxolimab in advanced cancers. Study observations and caveats: In CD8+ T cells, expanded clones were on average more numerous than in CD4+. Both blood CD4+ and CD8+ T cells showed clonal growth by week 6 at 0.1 to 3.0 mg/kg.

Germline loops: CDR1 KGHSH, CDR2 LQKENI. Deletions cut 3 bases from V and 4 bases from J, with 3 bases between. The CDR3 length is 11 residues. As regards this clone: Antigen unknown. Additional DNA sequences in this sample encode the identical CDR3.

Using immunoSEQ multiplex PCR, the repertoire was profiled, and TCRdb retains in-frame clones only, with some absent. This table has about 100,000 clones, 75% to 95% appearing once. This chain uses TRBV18 with TRBJ2-5; D unresolved. The sample was CD4+ or CD8+ T cells sorted from blood, taken in a trial of the OX40 agonist ivuxolimab. This TCR came from an adult with an advanced solid tumor such as melanoma, head and neck, liver or kidney cancer. CDR3 sequence: CASSPGETQYF. CDR3 bases: TGTGCCAGCTCACCGGGAGAGACCCAGTACTTC.